What follows are 21 T cell receptor beta chains derived from one specimen sequenced in a study of blood T cell repertoires in COVID-19. Sequencing was performed with immunoSEQ multiplex PCR; in TCRdb, only in-frame clones are kept and a portion is missing. This table holds over 250,000 clones, 85% found once. The sample comprised peripheral blood. The receptors stem from a human donor in a cohort sampled during active COVID-19.

There are a few counts of this clone. V and J are TRBV28 and TRBJ1-5, with D perhaps TRBD1 (5 bases). Trimming shortened V by 7 bases and J by 2 bases, and 15 bases separated the two germline ends. The CDR3 has 15 residues. Germline CDR1 reads MDHEN; CDR2 reads SYDVKM. The CDR3 coding sequence is TGTGCCAGCAACGGGGGTGGATACGGCAATCAGCCCCAGCATTTT. Its translation: CASNGGGYGNQPQHF.

CDR3 coding DNA: TGTGCCAGCAGCTTCCAGGGGGGTTTCGAAGCTTTCTTT. This encodes CASSFQGGFEAFF. The chain uses TRBV7-2 and TRBJ1-1, with TRBD1 matching 7 bases. Germline-derived CDR1 and CDR2 are SGHTA and FQGNSA. The CDR3 contains 13 residues. V lost 3 bases and J lost 8; bases outside the gene matches: 6.

This clone was detected once. The J gene is TRBJ2-1, the V gene TRBV5-1; the D gene is possibly TRBD1 (7 bases). The V and J ends lost 4 bases and 5 bases respectively, with 16 bases between them. CDR1 and CDR2 (germline): SGHRS, YFSETQ. The CDR3 sequence is 15 residues long. The CDR3 spells CASSRGGTADNEQFF. The CDR3 DNA reads as TGCGCCAGCAGCCGAGGGGGGACAGCTGACAATGAGCAGTTCTTC.

The chain carries TRBV28 and TRBJ2-5, with TRBD2 identical over 7 bases. Per the germline V gene, CDR1 is MDHEN and CDR2 is SYDVKM. The CDR3 extends over 19 amino acids. The junction had 19 bases not matched to a gene; V was cut back by 1 base and J by 5 bases. The CDR3 region has the DNA TGTGCCAGCAGTTTATCGTTAGTTTCTAACGCGGGAGCGCGGGAGACCCAGTACTTC. Residues: CASSLSLVSNAGARETQYF.

The V gene is TRBV7-9, the J gene TRBJ2-1, with 10 positions matching TRBD2. Germline V CDR1 and CDR2: SEHNR, FQNEAQ (reference sequence). The CDR3 runs 16 residues. V lost 8 bases, J lost 0 bases, and 7 bases stayed unmatched. The CDR3 protein is CASWGLATNSYNEQFF. The DNA for the CDR3 is TGTGCCAGCTGGGGACTAGCGACAAACTCCTACAATGAGCAGTTCTTC. The full variable domain, its missing parts supplied by reference TRBV7-9 and TRBJ2-1, is DTGVSQNPRHKITKRGQNVTFRCDPISEHNRLYWYRQTLGQGPEFLTYFQNEAQLEKSRLLSDRFSAERPKGSFSTLEIQRTEQGDSAMYLCASWGLATNSYNEQFFGPGTRLTVL.

This clone was recorded only once. The chain couples TRBV6-2 or TRBV6-3 to TRBJ1-1, with a weak D call TRBD1 (6 bases). The V end was cut by 4 bases, the J end by 6 bases, with 12 bases between. Germline CDR1 reads MNHEY; CDR2 reads SVGEGT. The CDR3 extends over 13 amino acids. The CDR3 coding sequence is TGTGCCAGCAGTTTTAGGACAGTCTCTGAAGCTTTCTTT. This encodes CASSFRTVSEAFF.

J is TRBJ2-3 and V is TRBV6-4, with D perhaps TRBD1 (5 bases). The CDR3 consists of 16 residues. The germline CDR1 and CDR2 sequences are MRHNA and SNTAGT. V was trimmed by 7 bases and J by 4 bases, leaving 21 bases between them. CDR3 amino acids: CASTDGDLRGADTQYF. CDR3 sequence (DNA): TGTGCCAGCACCGACGGAGATCTTAGGGGCGCAGATACGCAGTATTTT.

The V call is TRBV5-1, the J call TRBJ2-5; TRBD1 aligns across 7 bases. CDR1 and CDR2 from the germline V gene are SGHRS and YFSETQ. J lost 5 bases, V lost 1 base, and 5 bases had no gene match. The CDR3 has 14 amino acids. The CDR3 sequence is CASSLQGVWETQYF. DNA of the CDR3: TGCGCCAGCAGCTTGCAGGGGGTCTGGGAGACCCAGTACTTC.

A single count supports this clone. The chain is built from TRBV3-1 (or the pseudogene TRBV3-2) and TRBJ2-7; D may be TRBD1 (7 bases). Per the germline V gene, CDR1 is LGHDT and CDR2 is YNNKEL (reference sequence). The CDR3 consists of 15 residues. V lost 1 base and J lost 4, with 14 bases in between. The CDR3 region has the DNA TGTGCCAGCAGCCAAGGCGACAGGGCGGGGTACGAGCAGTACTTC. Its protein is CASSQGDRAGYEQYF.

This clone was seen a single time. The chain uses TRBV5-1 and TRBJ2-3, with 11 bases identical to TRBD2. This CDR3 has 15 amino acids. With 0 bases clipped from V and 8 bases from J, the junction kept 5 bases outside the gene matches. Germline-derived CDR1 and CDR2 are SGHRS and YFSETQ. The CDR3 DNA reads as TGCGCCAGCAGCTTGGCCACTAGCGGGAGAGGTACGCAGTATTTT. Translated, it gives CASSLATSGRGTQYF.

The chain uses TRBV19 and TRBJ1-1; tentatively, D is TRBD1 (5 bases). From germline, CDR1 is LNHDA and CDR2 SQIVND (reference sequence). V was clipped by 4 bases and J by 6 bases, with 15 bases between them. This CDR3 spans 14 amino acids. CDR3 nucleotide sequence: TGTGCCAGTAGTAGCGGACGGCCGGGGGCTGAAGCTTTCTTT. Translating it yields CASSSGRPGAEAFF.

The rearrangement joins TRBV11-2 to TRBJ2-1; 8 bases match TRBD2. V was clipped by 5 bases and J by 1 base; unmatched bases: 10. CDR3 length: 17 amino acids. CDR1 SGHAT and CDR2 FQNNGV come from the germline V gene. DNA of the CDR3: TGTGCCAGCAGCCATGCCGGAGCGGGAGAATCCTACAATGAGCAGTTCTTC. It encodes CASSHAGAGESYNEQFF.

This sequence joins TRBV5-1 and TRBJ2-1, with a weak D call TRBD2 (6 bases). The CDR3 runs to 14 residues. Trimming pared 0 bases from V and 12 bases from J, leaving 16 bases between. Germline CDR1 SGHRS, CDR2 YFSETQ. For the CDR3, the DNA is TGCGCCAGCAGCTTGGGACTAGGGGCGGATGGGCAGTTCTTC. Amino acids: CASSLGLGADGQFF.

CDR3 nucleotides: TGTGCGAGCCCAGGGGCGCACACTGAAGCTTTCTTT. Its protein is CASPGAHTEAFF. V gene TRBV5-8 combines with J gene TRBJ1-1; TRBD1 might be the D (6 bases). The CDR3 has 12 residues. The germline CDR1 and CDR2 sequences are SGHTS and YDEGEE.

This clone was observed a single time. CDR3 bases: TGTGCCAGCAGTTACAATGAGGGCGCCTATGGCTACACCTTC. Protein: CASSYNEGAYGYTF. This chain connects TRBV6-6 to TRBJ1-2, with no clear D. Germline CDR1 reads MNHNY; CDR2 reads SVGAGI (reference sequence). V shed 2 bases and J shed 4 bases, with 11 bases lying between them. The CDR3 totals 14 residues.

The V call is TRBV28, the J call TRBJ2-1; the match to TRBD1 covers 7 bases. Unmatched junction bases numbered 10, after V lost 7 bases and J lost 4 bases. Germline V gives CDR1 MDHEN, CDR2 SYDVKM. The length of the CDR3 is 15 residues. The CDR3 here is CASTLRGRYYNEQFF. The CDR3 nucleotides read TGTGCCAGCACTCTCAGGGGGAGATATTACAATGAGCAGTTCTTC.

This clone was detected only once. The chain joins TRBV5-4 to TRBJ2-3, with D possibly TRBD2 on 5 matching bases. The CDR3 is 12 residues long. CDR1 SGHNT and CDR2 YYREEE come from the germline V gene (reference sequence). Trimming took 2 bases from V and 11 from J, leaving 12 bases between them. Here the CDR3 reads CASSFGYREQYF. The CDR3 coding sequence is TGTGCCAGCAGCTTCGGTTATCGGGAGCAGTATTTT.

This rearrangement joins TRBV11-3 to TRBJ2-1, with D possibly being TRBD1 (6 bases). Per the germline V gene, CDR1 is SGHNT and CDR2 is YENEEA. The CDR3 length is 15 residues. The V and J ends lost 2 bases and 4 bases respectively, with 12 bases between them. CDR3 DNA sequence: TGTGCCAGCAGCTTAAGGGGGAGCGGTTACAATGAGCAGTTCTTC. Amino acid sequence: CASSLRGSGYNEQFF.

In this sample, this clone turned up a few times. The chain links TRBV28 to TRBJ2-5; 7 bases align to TRBD2. The CDR3 loop spans 17 amino acids. J gave up 5 bases and V 5 bases, and 17 bases lay outside the gene matches. Germline V gene lookup returns CDR1 MDHEN and CDR2 SYDVKM. In nucleotides, the CDR3 is TGTGCCAGCAGTCCCATTCTCTCCAGCGGGACCCATGAGACCCAGTACTTC. Translating it yields CASSPILSSGTHETQYF.

The chain recombines TRBV2 with TRBJ2-2, with a tentative D call TRBD1 (7 bases). Germline V CDR1 and CDR2: SNHLY, FYNNEI. The CDR3 contains 15 residues. V was cut by 3 bases and J by 4 bases, with 12 bases left in between. In DNA, the CDR3 is TGTGCCAGCAGTGATGGCCAGGGGGGCACCGGGGAGCTGTTTTTT. It codes for CASSDGQGGTGELFF.

The J gene is TRBJ2-1, the V gene TRBV11-3; 13 positions match TRBD2. The J segment lost 5 bases and the V segment lost 5 bases, leaving 9 bases of the junction unmatched. Looked up from germline, CDR1 is SGHNT and CDR2 is YENEEA. This CDR3 spans 17 amino acids. CDR3 coding DNA: TGTGCCAGCAGCAGCCGACTTGGACTAGCGGGAGACAATGAGCAGTTCTTC. Translating gives CASSSRLGLAGDNEQFF.